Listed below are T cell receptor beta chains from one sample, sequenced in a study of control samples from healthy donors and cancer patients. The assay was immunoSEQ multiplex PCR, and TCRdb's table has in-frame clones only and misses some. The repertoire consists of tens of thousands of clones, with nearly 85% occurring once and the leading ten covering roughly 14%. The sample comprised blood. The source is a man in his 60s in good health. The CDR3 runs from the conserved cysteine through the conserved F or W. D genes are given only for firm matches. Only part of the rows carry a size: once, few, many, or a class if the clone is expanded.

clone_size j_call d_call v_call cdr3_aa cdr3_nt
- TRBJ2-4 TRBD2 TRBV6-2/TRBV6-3 CASSYGGDIQYF TGTGCCAGCAGTTACGGGGGGGACATTCAGTACTTC
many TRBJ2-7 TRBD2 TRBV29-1 CSVRGLAGGPSIHEQYF TGCAGCGTTCGTGGACTAGCGGGAGGGCCCTCGATTCACGAGCAGTACTTC
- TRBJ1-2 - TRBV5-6 CASRLQQGPLANYGYTF TGTGCCAGCAGGCTTCAACAGGGACCGCTGGCTAACTACGGCTACACCTTC
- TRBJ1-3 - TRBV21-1 CASSKEEGTGIYSGNTIYF TGTGCCAGCAGCAAAGAAGAGGGAACAGGGATTTACTCTGGAAACACCATATATTTT
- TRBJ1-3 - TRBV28 CASSLRGAGNTIYF TGTGCCAGCAGTTTAAGGGGTGCTGGAAACACCATATATTTT
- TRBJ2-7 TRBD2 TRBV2 CASSEAGGGSSSYEQYF TGTGCCAGCAGTGAAGCCGGGGGGGGGTCTAGCTCCTACGAGCAGTACTTC
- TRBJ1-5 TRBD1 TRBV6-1 CASSAADRARSNQPQHF TGTGCCAGCAGTGCCGCAGACAGGGCCCGGAGCAATCAGCCCCAGCATTTT
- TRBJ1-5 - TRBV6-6 CASSYSGSQDNQPQHF TGTGCCAGCAGTTACTCGGGCAGTCAAGACAATCAGCCCCAGCATTTT
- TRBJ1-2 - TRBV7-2 CASSRRWAFNYGYTF TGTGCCAGCAGCCGGAGGTGGGCCTTTAACTATGGCTACACCTTC
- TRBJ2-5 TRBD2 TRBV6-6 CASRSPGGRQETQYF TGTGCCAGCAGGTCCCCGGGAGGGAGACAAGAGACCCAGTACTTC
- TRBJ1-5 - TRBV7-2 CASSLGQNNQPQHF TGTGCCAGCAGCTTAGGACAGAACAATCAGCCCCAGCATTTT
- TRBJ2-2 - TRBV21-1 CASSKGGQGATSGRVEYTGELFF TGTGCCAGCAGCAAAGGGGGACAGGGGGCAACTAGCGGGAGAGTGGAGTACACCGGGGAGCTGTTTTTT
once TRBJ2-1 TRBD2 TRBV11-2 CASSLAASGRGKVEEQFF TGTGCCAGCAGCCTCGCGGCTAGCGGGAGGGGAAAGGTTGAGGAGCAGTTCTTC
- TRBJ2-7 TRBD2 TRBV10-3 CAISQRTTPRGTYEQYF TGTGCCATCAGTCAGCGGACCACCCCGCGGGGGACCTACGAGCAGTACTTC
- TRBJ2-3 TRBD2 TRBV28 CASNARLAGSNTQYF TGTGCCAGCAACGCCCGACTAGCGGGGTCAAATACGCAGTATTTT
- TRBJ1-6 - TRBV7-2 CASSLGTVRSPLHF TGTGCCAGCAGCTTAGGGACAGTTCGATCACCCCTCCACTTT
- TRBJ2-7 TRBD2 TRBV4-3 CASSQDWGGLVYEQYF TGCGCCAGCAGCCAAGATTGGGGGGGACTAGTCTACGAGCAGTACTTC